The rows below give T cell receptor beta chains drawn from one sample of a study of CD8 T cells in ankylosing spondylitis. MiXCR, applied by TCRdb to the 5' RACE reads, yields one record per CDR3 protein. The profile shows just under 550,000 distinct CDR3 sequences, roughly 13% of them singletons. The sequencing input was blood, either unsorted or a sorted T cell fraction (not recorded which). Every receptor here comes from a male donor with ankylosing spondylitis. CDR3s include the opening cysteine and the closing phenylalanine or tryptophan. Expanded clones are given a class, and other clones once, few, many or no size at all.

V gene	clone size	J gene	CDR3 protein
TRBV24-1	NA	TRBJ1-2	CATSDSGPRINYGYTF
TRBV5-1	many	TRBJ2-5	CASRRDQETQYF
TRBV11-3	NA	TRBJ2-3	CASSTGGGRITDTQYF
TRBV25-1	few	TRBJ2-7	CASHPPGTGGTSGNYEQYF
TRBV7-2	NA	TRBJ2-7	CASSLFGLKSSREQYF
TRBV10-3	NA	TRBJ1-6	CAISDSTRTGPNSPLHF
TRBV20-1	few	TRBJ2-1	CSARDDEVSYNEQFF
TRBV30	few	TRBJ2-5	CAWKLGRGETQYF
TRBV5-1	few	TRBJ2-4	CASSPEGGLSSNIQYF
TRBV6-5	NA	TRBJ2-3	CASSSLQEFTDTQYF
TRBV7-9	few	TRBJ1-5	CASSLSREEGAQHF
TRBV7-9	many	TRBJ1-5	CASSLNFDQPQHF
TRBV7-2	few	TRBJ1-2	CASSSGNFDGYTF
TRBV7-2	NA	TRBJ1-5	CASSLDRGRNQPQHF
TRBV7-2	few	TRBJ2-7	CASSPLADRYEQYF
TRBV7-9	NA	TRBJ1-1	CASRLTEDTEAFF
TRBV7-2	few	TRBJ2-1	CASSLSGADDIPYNEQFF
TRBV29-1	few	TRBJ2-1	CSVSWPSSSYNEQFF
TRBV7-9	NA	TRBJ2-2	CASSPLAGGGNTGELFF
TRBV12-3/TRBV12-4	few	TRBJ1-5	CASSLRAVNQPQHF